These 8 T cell receptor beta chains were all obtained from the same sample, sequenced in a study of T cell repertoires in cytomegalovirus infection. Via MiXCR, TCRdb re-called the reads, giving one row per CDR3 protein. The sample has 550,000 to 700,000 distinct CDR3 sequences, around two fifths seen once. Antigen specificity for these receptors is unknown. Material: cultured PBMCs, obtained from culture after CMV antigen stimulation. The source of these receptors is a human donor in good health (CMV status not recorded). Some clones in this sample may be carry-over from other donors' samples.

This clonotype was counted a few times. This sequence joins TRBV11-2 and TRBJ1-2; 9 nucleotides agree with TRBD1. CDR1 is SGHAT, CDR2 FQNNGV, per germline. The V and J ends lost 8 bases and 8 bases, in that order; junction bases with no gene match: 18. This CDR3 has 16 amino acids. The CDR3 DNA is TGTGCCAGCGGCTCTATCCGAAAAGACAGGGGGAGAGGCTACACCTTC. Amino acid sequence: CASGSIRKDRGRGYTF. Drawing the rest from reference TRBV11-2 and TRBJ1-2, the complete variable domain is EAGVAQSPRYKIIEKRQSVAFWCNPISGHATLYWYQQILGQGPKLLIQFQNNGVVDDSQLPKDRFSAERLKGVDSTLKIQPAKLEDSAVYLCASGSIRKDRGRGYTFGSGTRLTVV.

This clonotype was detected only once. The V call is TRBV7-6, the J call TRBJ2-7; the match to TRBD1 covers 9 bases. Germline V gene lookup returns CDR1 SGHVS and CDR2 FNYEAQ. The CDR3 length is 15 residues. V lost 4 bases and J lost 7; bases outside the gene matches: 11. For the CDR3, the DNA is TGTGCCAGCAGCTCAAGGGACAGGGCCTTGGGGGAGCAGTACTTC. Its translation is CASSSRDRALGEQYF.

Here the CDR3 reads CSATDRTYSNQPQHF. The CDR3 DNA reads TGCAGTGCGACTGACAGGACCTATAGCAATCAGCCCCAGCATTTT. This chain uses TRBV20-1 with TRBJ1-5; D perhaps matches TRBD1 (6 bases). The CDR3 spans 15 residues. Per the germline V gene, CDR1 is DFQATT and CDR2 is SNEGSKA (reference sequence). The V end was cut by 6 bases, the J end by 0 bases, with 15 bases between.

This clonotype occurred a few times. This sequence joins TRBV7-2 and TRBJ2-3, with a weak D call TRBD1 (5 bases). Trimming removed 3 bases at V and 6 bases at J, with 10 bases between. The CDR3 extends over 13 amino acids. Germline loops: CDR1 SGHTA, CDR2 FQGNSA. The CDR3: CASSFRGYDTQYF. CDR3 bases: TGTGCCAGCAGCTTTAGGGGATACGATACGCAGTATTTT.

This clonotype has just a few counts. The chain joins TRBV7-6 to TRBJ2-7, with D maybe TRBD2 (6 bases). V was shortened by 4 bases and J by 0 bases, with 13 bases between the two germline ends. CDR1 and CDR2 (germline): SGHVS, FNYEAQ. This CDR3 has 15 residues. The DNA of the CDR3 is TGTGCCAGCAGCTCGGCAGCGGGCGACTCCTACGAGCAGTACTTC. It is translated as CASSSAAGDSYEQYF.

This clonotype appeared a few times. This rearrangement joins TRBV12-3 or TRBV12-4 to TRBJ2-5; 11 positions agree with TRBD2. Trimming cost V 4 bases and J 0 bases; bases outside gene matches: 4. The CDR3 runs 16 residues. The CDR3: CASSSTSGIDQETQYF. Written as DNA, the CDR3 is TGTGCCAGCAGTTCGACTAGCGGGATAGACCAAGAGACCCAGTACTTC.

V usage is TRBV7-9 and J usage is TRBJ2-7; D not certain. Per the germline V gene, CDR1 is SEHNR and CDR2 is FQNEAQ (reference sequence). CDR3 length: 12 amino acids. V lost 6 bases to trimming and J lost 3 bases, with 9 bases between them. CDR3: CASRITGYEQYF. The CDR3 DNA reads TGTGCCAGCAGAATAACTGGCTACGAGCAGTACTTC.

This chain uses TRBV7-3 with TRBJ2-1, with 7 bases fitting TRBD2. This CDR3 has 13 amino acids. Germline CDR1 reads SGHTA; CDR2 reads FQGTGA. V shed 9 bases and J 4 bases; nucleotides not matched to a gene: 6. The CDR3 region is CASRSGIYNEQFF. The CDR3 nucleotides are TGTGCCAGTCGAAGCGGGATTTACAATGAGCAGTTCTTC.